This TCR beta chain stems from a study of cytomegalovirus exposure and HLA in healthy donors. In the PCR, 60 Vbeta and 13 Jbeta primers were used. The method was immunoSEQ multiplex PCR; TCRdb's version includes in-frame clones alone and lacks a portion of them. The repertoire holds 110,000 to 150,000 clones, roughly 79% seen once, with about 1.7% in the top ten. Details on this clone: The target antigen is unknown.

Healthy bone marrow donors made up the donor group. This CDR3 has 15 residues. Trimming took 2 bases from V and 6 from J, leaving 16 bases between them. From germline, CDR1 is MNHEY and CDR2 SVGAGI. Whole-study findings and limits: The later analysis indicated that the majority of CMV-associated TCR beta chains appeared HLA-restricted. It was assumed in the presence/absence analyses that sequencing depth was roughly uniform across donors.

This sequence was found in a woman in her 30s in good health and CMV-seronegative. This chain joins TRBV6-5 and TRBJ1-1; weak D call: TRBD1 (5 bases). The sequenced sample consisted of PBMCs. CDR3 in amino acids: CASSYIVGRVAEAFF. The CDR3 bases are TGTGCCAGCAGTTACATCGTCGGCAGGGTAGCTGAAGCTTTCTTT.